The present T cell receptor (beta chain) was sequenced within a study of blood T cell repertoires in COVID-19. Whole-study context: Sites in the United States, Italy and Spain provided acute and convalescent COVID-19 samples.

Here immunoSEQ multiplex PCR was the method, and the copy in TCRdb shows in-frame clones only, minus some. Of some 200,000 clones in the sample, about 85% are singletons; the top ten hold 10%. Germline CDR1 and CDR2: SGDLS and YYNGEE. CDR3 size: 13 residues. V was cut by 3 bases and J by 4 bases, with 10 bases left in between. The rearrangement links TRBV9 to TRBJ1-1; TRBD1 might be the D (6 bases). This clonotype was obtained from a woman older than 75 with COVID-19, enrolled during active disease. Sequencing was done on a sample of peripheral blood. In DNA, the CDR3 is TGTGCCAGCAGCGAGGGGGGGGGCACTGAAGCTTTCTTT. Residues: CASSEGGGTEAFF.